This T cell receptor beta chain stems from a study of Tregs in tolerant kidney transplant recipients. The protocol was immunoSEQ multiplex PCR, while the TCRdb copy is restricted to in-frame clones and leaves out a portion. Recorded for this sample: over 45,000 clones. Germline V CDR1 and CDR2: LNHDA, SQIVND (reference sequence). The CDR3 length is 17 residues. Trimming took off 7 bases at V and 2 bases at J, with 21 bases between the two ends. Unstimulated regulatory T cells (CD4+CD25+CD127-), CD4+CD25- non-regulatory cells, CD4 and CD8 cells were FACS-sorted from thawed PBMCs. With respect to this clone: The CDR3 end is not reached by the read, which stops 3 residues before it; the germline J gene fills it in.

Material: CD4+ T cells from blood, obtained before the transplant. The chain carries TRBV19 and TRBJ1-5, with D tentatively TRBD1 (5 bases). This TCR was recovered from a human donor who received a combined kidney and bone marrow transplant. CDR3 region: CASTSIRGGQGNQPQHF. Incomplete CDR3 DNA: TGTGCCAGTACCTCCATAAGGGGAGGGCAGGGCAATCAGCCC.